This is a list of T cell receptor beta chains from one sample in a study of T cell repertoires in cytomegalovirus infection. TCRdb called the reads again in MiXCR, with one record for every CDR3 protein. The sample has a few hundred thousand distinct CDR3 sequences; 15% to 20% are singletons. The sequencing input was PBMCs. Every receptor here comes from a human donor in good health (CMV status not recorded). Some clones in this sample may be carry-over from other donors' samples. CDR3s include the opening cysteine and the closing phenylalanine or tryptophan. D genes are given only for firm matches. For some rows the clone size is stated as once, few or many, or as a class when expanded; others skip it.

d_call,clone_size,v_call,j_call,cdr3_aa,cdr3_nt
TRBD1,NA,TRBV9,TRBJ2-2,CASSPRGQGATGELFF,TGTGCCAGCAGCCCTAGAGGGCAGGGGGCGACGGGGGAGCTGTTTTTT
NA,NA,TRBV6-5,TRBJ1-2,CASSPVRGGGYTF,TGTGCCAGCAGCCCCGTAAGGGGCGGGGGCTACACCTTC
NA,many,TRBV6-1,TRBJ1-1,CASKGGTGMNTEAFF,TGTGCCAGCAAGGGAGGGACTGGCATGAACACTGAAGCTTTCTTT
NA,many,TRBV20-1,TRBJ2-3,CSASGTSTDTQYF,TGCAGTGCTAGCGGGACCTCCACAGATACGCAGTATTTT
NA,many,TRBV12-3/TRBV12-4,TRBJ1-2,CASSLRQKAGGYTF,TGTGCCAGCAGTCTCAGACAAAAGGCGGGGGGCTACACCTTC
NA,few,TRBV20-1,TRBJ2-3,CSATYRGTDTQYF,TGCAGTGCTACCTACCGGGGGACAGATACGCAGTATTTT
TRBD2,few,TRBV20-1,TRBJ2-3,CSARGGPGDTQYF,TGCAGTGCCCGGGGGGGGCCGGGAGATACGCAGTATTTT
NA,NA,TRBV29-1,TRBJ1-1,CSVVRAAGNTEAFF,TGCAGCGTTGTCCGGGCCGCGGGGAACACTGAAGCTTTCTTT
NA,few,TRBV6-2/TRBV6-3,TRBJ2-1,CASNGGSGYLSYNEQFF,TGTGCCAGCAATGGGGGAAGCGGGTACTTATCCTACAATGAGCAGTTCTTC
NA,many,TRBV28,TRBJ1-1,CASSILGQQNTEAFF,TGTGCCAGCAGTATTCTGGGACAACAGAACACTGAAGCTTTCTTT
NA,many,TRBV19,TRBJ2-5,CASKGGTASVETQYF,TGTGCCAGTAAAGGAGGTACTGCGTCGGTGGAGACCCAGTACTTC
TRBD1,many,TRBV7-6,TRBJ1-6,CASSSQGTDMGTPLHF,TGTGCCAGCAGCTCACAGGGGACCGATATGGGAACACCCCTCCACTTT
NA,NA,TRBV2,TRBJ2-2,CASKGGSNTGELFF,TGTGCCAGCAAAGGGGGTTCGAACACCGGGGAGCTGTTTTTT
TRBD2,NA,TRBV19,TRBJ2-1,CASSPTSGTSYNEQFF,TGTGCCAGTAGTCCGACTAGCGGGACCTCCTACAATGAGCAGTTCTTC
NA,many,TRBV7-2,TRBJ1-4,CASRTNEKLFF,TGTGCCAGCAGAACAAATGAAAAACTGTTTTTT
TRBD2,NA,TRBV7-8,TRBJ2-5,CASSFSQASGRGPTGTQYF,TGTGCCAGCAGCTTTAGTCAGGCTAGCGGGAGGGGACCTACGGGGACCCAGTACTTC
NA,few,TRBV7-8,TRBJ2-4,CASSLKGRQYF,TGTGCCAGCAGCTTAAAGGGGCGGCAGTACTTC
TRBD2,NA,TRBV20-1,TRBJ2-5,CSARDQGGASGRTETQYF,TGCAGTGCTAGAGATCAGGGGGGGGCTAGCGGGAGAACGGAGACCCAGTACTTC
TRBD1,many,TRBV7-2,TRBJ1-6,CASSFTGTGSPLHF,TGTGCCAGCAGCTTCACCGGGACAGGGTCCCCCCTCCACTTT
NA,NA,TRBV10-3,TRBJ1-5,CAIRPQGALLQPQHF,TGTGCCATCCGCCCCCAAGGAGCATTATTACAGCCCCAGCATTTT
NA,many,TRBV7-2,TRBJ2-3,CASSPHTRDTQYF,TGTGCCAGCAGCCCACACACGCGGGATACGCAGTATTTT
NA,many,TRBV7-9,TRBJ2-4,CASSFGGEAKNIQYF,TGTGCCAGCAGCTTCGGGGGAGAAGCCAAAAACATTCAGTACTTC
NA,many,TRBV19,TRBJ1-1,CASSPVGLANTEAFF,TGTGCCAGTAGCCCCGTTGGGCTCGCTAATACTGAAGCTTTCTTT
TRBD1,NA,TRBV6-1,TRBJ2-3,CASSQVMTGGLSDTQYF,TGTGCCAGCAGTCAAGTCATGACAGGGGGCTTGTCAGATACGCAGTATTTT
NA,NA,TRBV6-6,TRBJ1-2,CASSQGEPGIGYTF,TGTGCCAGCAGCCAAGGGGAGCCTGGTATAGGCTACACCTTC
NA,many,TRBV7-2,TRBJ2-7,CASSWGPQGYEQYF,TGTGCCAGCAGCTGGGGACCCCAGGGGTACGAGCAGTACTTC
TRBD2,many,TRBV7-9,TRBJ2-3,CASSIGLAGGGDTQYF,TGTGCCAGCAGCATAGGACTAGCGGGAGGTGGAGATACGCAGTATTTT
TRBD2,few,TRBV7-8,TRBJ2-3,CASSLERLAAYDTQYF,TGTGCCAGCAGCTTAGAGAGACTAGCGGCTTACGATACGCAGTATTTT
NA,NA,TRBV29-1,TRBJ2-5,CSVERGWGMETQYF,TGCAGCGTTGAGAGGGGGTGGGGGATGGAGACCCAGTACTTC
TRBD1,many,TRBV11-2,TRBJ2-7,CASSSTGGEQYF,TGTGCCAGCAGCTCGACAGGGGGAGAGCAGTACTTC
NA,many,TRBV7-2,TRBJ2-7,CASSLGSWAYEQYF,TGTGCCAGCAGCTTAGGTTCTTGGGCCTACGAGCAGTACTTC
TRBD2,NA,TRBV7-8,TRBJ2-3,CASSLRTSGGYSTDTQYF,TGTGCCAGCAGCCTGCGGACTAGCGGGGGGTATAGCACAGATACGCAGTATTTT
NA,NA,TRBV28,TRBJ1-4,CASKTPGMGEKLFF,TGTGCCAGCAAAACCCCCGGGATGGGTGAAAAACTGTTTTTT
NA,NA,TRBV18,TRBJ2-5,CASSPLFLEETQYF,TGTGCCAGCTCACCACTTTTCTTAGAGGAGACCCAGTACTTC
NA,NA,TRBV19,TRBJ1-5,CASSAGWGADQPQHF,TGTGCCAGTAGTGCCGGATGGGGGGCTGATCAGCCCCAGCATTTT
TRBD2,many,TRBV7-2,TRBJ2-7,CASSPTGTSSYEQYF,TGTGCCAGCAGCCCAACCGGGACTAGTTCCTACGAGCAGTACTTC
NA,NA,TRBV11-2,TRBJ2-2,CASSLIRGPTGELFF,TGTGCCAGCAGCTTAATCCGGGGCCCCACCGGGGAGCTGTTTTTT
NA,NA,TRBV14,TRBJ2-7,CASSGTLKYEQYF,TGTGCCAGCTCCGGGACACTAAAATACGAGCAGTACTTC
TRBD1,NA,TRBV7-9,TRBJ2-2,CASSLGTAKNTGELFF,TGTGCCAGCAGCTTGGGGACAGCTAAAAACACCGGGGAGCTGTTTTTT
NA,NA,TRBV29-1,TRBJ2-1,CSVGPRSHNEQFF,TGCAGCGTAGGTCCACGGAGCCACAATGAGCAGTTCTTC
NA,many,TRBV7-2,TRBJ2-7,CASSPSLGPYEQYF,TGTGCCAGCAGCCCTTCACTAGGTCCCTACGAGCAGTACTTC
TRBD2,few,TRBV12-3/TRBV12-4,TRBJ2-1,CASSITINGLAGYEQFF,TGTGCCAGCAGTATAACTATAAATGGACTAGCGGGCTATGAGCAGTTCTTC
NA,NA,TRBV20-1,TRBJ2-3,CSTVAHRIRTDTQYF,TGCAGTACCGTAGCCCATAGGATTCGCACAGATACGCAGTATTTT
NA,NA,TRBV29-1,TRBJ2-3,CSGTDGTDTQYF,TGCAGCGGAACGGACGGGACGGATACGCAGTATTTT
NA,many,TRBV12-3/TRBV12-4,TRBJ1-1,CASRTEMNTEAFF,TGTGCCAGTAGGACAGAGATGAACACTGAAGCTTTCTTT
TRBD2,few,TRBV5-4,TRBJ2-5,CASSSRTSFETQYF,TGTGCCAGCAGCTCCAGGACTAGCTTCGAGACCCAGTACTTC
NA,few,TRBV5-8,TRBJ1-5,CASVQGNQPQHF,TGTGCCAGCGTTCAGGGGAATCAGCCCCAGCATTTT
NA,few,TRBV12-3/TRBV12-4,TRBJ2-7,CASRGGGYEQYF,TGTGCCAGCAGGGGGGGAGGCTACGAGCAGTACTTC